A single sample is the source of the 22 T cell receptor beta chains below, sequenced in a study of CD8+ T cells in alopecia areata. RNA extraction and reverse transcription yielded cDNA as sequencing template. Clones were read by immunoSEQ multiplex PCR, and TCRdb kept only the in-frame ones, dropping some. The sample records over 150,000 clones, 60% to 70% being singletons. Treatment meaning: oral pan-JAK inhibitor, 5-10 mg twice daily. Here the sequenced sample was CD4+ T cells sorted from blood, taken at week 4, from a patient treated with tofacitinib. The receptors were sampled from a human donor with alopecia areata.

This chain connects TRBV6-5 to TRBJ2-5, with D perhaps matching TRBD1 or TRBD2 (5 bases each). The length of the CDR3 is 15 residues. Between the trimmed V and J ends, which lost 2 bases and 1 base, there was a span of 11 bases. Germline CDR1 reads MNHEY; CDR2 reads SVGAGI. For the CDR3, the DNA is TGTGCCAGCAGTTACCGTAATGGGGGCCAAGAGACCCAGTACTTC. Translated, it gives CASSYRNGGQETQYF.

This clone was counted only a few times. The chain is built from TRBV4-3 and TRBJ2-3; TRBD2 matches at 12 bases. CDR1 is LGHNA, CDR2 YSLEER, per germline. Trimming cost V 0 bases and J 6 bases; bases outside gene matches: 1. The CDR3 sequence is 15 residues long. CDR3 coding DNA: TGCGCCAGCAGCCAAGAGCTAGCGGGGGGGGATACGCAGTATTTT. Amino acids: CASSQELAGGDTQYF.

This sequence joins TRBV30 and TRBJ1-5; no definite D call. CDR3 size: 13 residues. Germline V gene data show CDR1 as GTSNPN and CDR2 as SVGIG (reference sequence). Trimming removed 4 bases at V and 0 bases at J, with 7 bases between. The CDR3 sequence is CAWTAYSNQPQHF. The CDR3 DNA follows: TGTGCCTGGACGGCATATAGCAATCAGCCCCAGCATTTT.

In DNA form, the CDR3 reads TGTGCCTGGAGTGTACGGGGAGGTGCTGGCTACACCTTC. Protein product: CAWSVRGGAGYTF. V and J are TRBV30 and TRBJ1-2; D ambiguous. V lost 0 bases, J lost 7 bases, and 12 bases lay in between. Germline lookup yields CDR1 GTSNPN and CDR2 SVGIG (reference sequence). CDR3 length equals 13 residues.

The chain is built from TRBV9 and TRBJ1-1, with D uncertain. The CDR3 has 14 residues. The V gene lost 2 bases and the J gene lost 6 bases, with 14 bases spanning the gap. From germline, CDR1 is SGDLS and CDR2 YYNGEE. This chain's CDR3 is CASSVRPRPAEAFF. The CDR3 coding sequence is TGTGCCAGCAGCGTCAGGCCACGGCCCGCTGAAGCTTTCTTT.

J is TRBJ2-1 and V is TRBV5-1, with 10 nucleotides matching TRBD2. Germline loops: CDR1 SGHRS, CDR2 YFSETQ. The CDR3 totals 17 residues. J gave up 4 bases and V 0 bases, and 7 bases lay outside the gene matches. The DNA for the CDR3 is TGCGCCAGCAGCTTGGCCAATGTAGCGGGGGGATACAATGAGCAGTTCTTC. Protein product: CASSLANVAGGYNEQFF.

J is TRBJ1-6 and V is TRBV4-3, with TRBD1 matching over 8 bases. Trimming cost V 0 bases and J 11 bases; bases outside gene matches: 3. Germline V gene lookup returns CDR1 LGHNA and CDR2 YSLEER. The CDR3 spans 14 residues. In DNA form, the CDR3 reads TGCGCCAGCAGCCAAGACAGGGGGCACGCACCCCTCCACTTT. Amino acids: CASSQDRGHAPLHF.

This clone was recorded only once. The CDR3 DNA reads as TGTGCCAGCAGTGAGGGACTAGCGGGGGGCACAGATACGCAGTATTTT. Encoded protein: CASSEGLAGGTDTQYF. The J gene is TRBJ2-3, the V gene TRBV2; 14 nucleotides line up with TRBD2. J was trimmed by 1 base and V by 3 bases; bases with no gene match: 0. The CDR3 length is 16 residues. Germline V CDR1 and CDR2: SNHLY, FYNNEI.

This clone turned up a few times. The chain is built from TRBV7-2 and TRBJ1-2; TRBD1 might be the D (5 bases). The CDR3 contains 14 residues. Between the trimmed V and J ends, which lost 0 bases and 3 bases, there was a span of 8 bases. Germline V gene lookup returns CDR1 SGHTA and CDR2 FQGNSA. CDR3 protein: CASSLAGTYYGYTF. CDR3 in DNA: TGTGCCAGCAGCTTAGCAGGGACTTACTATGGCTACACCTTC.

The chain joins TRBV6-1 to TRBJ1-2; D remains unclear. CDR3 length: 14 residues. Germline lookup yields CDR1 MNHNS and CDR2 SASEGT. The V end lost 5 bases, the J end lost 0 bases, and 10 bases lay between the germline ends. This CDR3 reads CASSRRGANYGYTF. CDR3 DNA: TGTGCCAGCAGTCGACGGGGAGCTAACTATGGCTACACCTTC.

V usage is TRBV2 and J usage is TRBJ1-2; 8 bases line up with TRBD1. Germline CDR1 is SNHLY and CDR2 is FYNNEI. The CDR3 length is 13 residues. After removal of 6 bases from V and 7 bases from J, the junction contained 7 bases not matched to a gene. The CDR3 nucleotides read TGTGCCAGCAGCTGGACAGGGCAGTCTGGCTACACCTTC. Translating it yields CASSWTGQSGYTF.

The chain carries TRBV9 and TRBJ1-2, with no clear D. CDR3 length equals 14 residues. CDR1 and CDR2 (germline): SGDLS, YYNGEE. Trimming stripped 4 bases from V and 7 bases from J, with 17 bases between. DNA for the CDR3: TGTGCCAGCAGCCTACGGACGGCTTCGGGTGGCTACACCTTC. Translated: CASSLRTASGGYTF.

The CDR3 loop reads CASSYSTGTRTGELFF. CDR3 in DNA: TGTGCCAGCAGTTACTCGACGGGGACCCGCACCGGGGAGCTGTTTTTT. The chain carries TRBV6-5 and TRBJ2-2; D is possibly TRBD1 or TRBD2 (5 bases each). CDR1 is MNHEY, CDR2 SVGAGI, per germline. CDR3 length: 16 amino acids. Trimming cost V 0 bases and J 4 bases, with 12 bases left between them.

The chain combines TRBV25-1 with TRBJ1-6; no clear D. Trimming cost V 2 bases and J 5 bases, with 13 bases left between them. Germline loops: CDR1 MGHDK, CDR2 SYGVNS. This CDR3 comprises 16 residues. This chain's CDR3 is CASSETRIVDNSPLHF. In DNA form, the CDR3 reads TGTGCCAGCAGTGAAACGAGGATAGTTGATAATTCACCCCTCCACTTT.

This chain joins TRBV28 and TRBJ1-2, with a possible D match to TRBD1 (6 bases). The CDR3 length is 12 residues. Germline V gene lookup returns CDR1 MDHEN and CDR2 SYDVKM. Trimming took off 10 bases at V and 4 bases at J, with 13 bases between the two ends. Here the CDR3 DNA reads TGTGCCACCGAGGGGGTTCCCTATGGCTACACCTTC. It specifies CATEGVPYGYTF.

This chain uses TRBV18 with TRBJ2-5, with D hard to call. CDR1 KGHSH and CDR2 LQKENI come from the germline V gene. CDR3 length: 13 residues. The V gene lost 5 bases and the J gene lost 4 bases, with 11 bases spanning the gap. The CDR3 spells CASSTLRAETQYF. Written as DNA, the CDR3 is TGTGCCAGCTCAACTTTAAGGGCAGAGACCCAGTACTTC.

For the CDR3, the DNA is TGTGCCAGCAGCCCAGGGGTCCTTGACTCAGAAGAGACCCAGTACTTC. As protein: CASSPGVLDSEETQYF. The genes are TRBV9 and TRBJ2-5, with a tentative D call TRBD1 (6 bases). Looked up from germline, CDR1 is SGDLS and CDR2 is YYNGEE. The CDR3 length is 16 residues. V shed 4 bases and J shed 3 bases, with 19 bases lying between them. Drawing the rest from reference TRBV9 and TRBJ2-5, the complete variable domain is DSGVTQTPKHLITATGQRVTLRCSPRSGDLSVYWYQQSLDQGLQFLIQYYNGEERAKGNILERFSAQQFPDLHSELNLSSLELGDSALYFCASSPGVLDSEETQYFGPGTRLLVL.

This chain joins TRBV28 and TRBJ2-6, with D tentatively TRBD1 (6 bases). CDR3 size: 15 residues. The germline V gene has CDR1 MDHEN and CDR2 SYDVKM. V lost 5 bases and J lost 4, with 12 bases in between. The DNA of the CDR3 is TGTGCCAGCAGTCGAAGGGGGACCGGGGCCAACGTCCTGACTTTC. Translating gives CASSRRGTGANVLTF.

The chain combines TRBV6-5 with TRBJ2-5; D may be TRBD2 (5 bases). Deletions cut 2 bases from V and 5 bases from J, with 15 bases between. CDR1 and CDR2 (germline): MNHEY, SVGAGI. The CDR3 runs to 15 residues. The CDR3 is CASSYGRLQGETQYF. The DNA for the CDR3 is TGTGCCAGCAGTTACGGGAGACTGCAAGGGGAGACCCAGTACTTC.

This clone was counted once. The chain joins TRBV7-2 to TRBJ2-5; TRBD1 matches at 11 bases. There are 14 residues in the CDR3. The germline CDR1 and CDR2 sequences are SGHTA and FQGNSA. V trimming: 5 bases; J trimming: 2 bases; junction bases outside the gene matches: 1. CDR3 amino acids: CASSRDRGQETQYF. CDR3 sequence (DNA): TGTGCCAGCAGCCGGGACAGGGGGCAAGAGACCCAGTACTTC.

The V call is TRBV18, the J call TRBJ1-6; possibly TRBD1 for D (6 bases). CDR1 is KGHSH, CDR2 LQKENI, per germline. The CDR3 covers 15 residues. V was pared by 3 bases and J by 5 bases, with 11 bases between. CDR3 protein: CASSPSRTDNSPLHF. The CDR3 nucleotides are TGTGCCAGCTCACCGTCTCGGACAGATAATTCACCCCTCCACTTT.

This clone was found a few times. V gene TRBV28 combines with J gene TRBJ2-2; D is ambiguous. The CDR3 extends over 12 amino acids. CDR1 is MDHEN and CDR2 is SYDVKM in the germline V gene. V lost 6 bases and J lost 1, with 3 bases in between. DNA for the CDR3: TGTGCCAGCAGCAGGAACACCGGGGAGCTGTTTTTT. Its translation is CASSRNTGELFF.